Listed below are T cell receptor beta chains from one sample, sequenced in a study of CD8 T cells in Susac syndrome. In TCRdb, the immunoSEQ multiplex PCR reads were re-called with MiXCR into one record per CDR3 protein. The sample comprises tens of thousands of distinct CDR3 sequences, around 95% of which are singletons, and approximately 0.62% rests with the top ten. The specimen was CD8+ T cells from PBMCs. These receptors originate from a human donor with Susac syndrome. Each CDR3 is given with its conserved first and last residue. The order of the fields is V gene, clone size, J gene, CDR3 length, D gene, CDR3 protein, CDR3 DNA. D genes are given only for firm matches. For some rows the clone size is stated as once, few or many, or as a class when expanded; others skip it.

v_gene: TRBV28
abundance: .
j_gene: TRBJ1-5
len: 16
d_gene: TRBD1
CDR3aa: CASSFLLTGDHQPQHF
CDR3nt: TGTGCCAGCAGTTTCCTCCTTACAGGGGACCATCAGCCCCAGCATTTT

v_gene: TRBV7-9
abundance: .
j_gene: TRBJ2-2
len: 14
d_gene: .
CDR3aa: CASSPSFSGGELFF
CDR3nt: TGTGCCAGCAGCCCCAGCTTTAGTGGCGGGGAGCTGTTTTTT

v_gene: TRBV6-2/TRBV6-3
abundance: .
j_gene: TRBJ2-7
len: 14
d_gene: .
CDR3aa: CASSFRDTYAEQYF
CDR3nt: TGTGCCAGCAGTTTTCGGGATACCTACGCGGAGCAGTACTTC

v_gene: TRBV12-3/TRBV12-4
abundance: few
j_gene: TRBJ2-1
len: 10
d_gene: .
CDR3aa: CASGMNEQFF
CDR3nt: TGTGCCAGCGGTATGAATGAGCAGTTCTTC

v_gene: TRBV7-3
abundance: .
j_gene: TRBJ1-1
len: 15
d_gene: .
CDR3aa: CASSLAAGIRAEAFF
CDR3nt: TGTGCCAGCAGCTTAGCCGCAGGTATAAGGGCTGAAGCTTTCTTT

v_gene: TRBV9
abundance: .
j_gene: TRBJ1-1
len: 13
d_gene: TRBD1
CDR3aa: CASSVDRATEAFF
CDR3nt: TGTGCCAGCAGCGTTGACAGGGCCACTGAAGCTTTCTTT

v_gene: TRBV11-2
abundance: few
j_gene: TRBJ1-6
len: 14
d_gene: .
CDR3aa: CASSLSPGTPPLHF
CDR3nt: TGTGCCAGCAGCTTAAGTCCAGGCACGCCACCCCTCCACTTT

v_gene: TRBV7-3
abundance: .
j_gene: TRBJ2-7
len: 14
d_gene: .
CDR3aa: CASSPDGSIYEQYF
CDR3nt: TGTGCCAGCAGCCCGGACGGATCAATCTACGAGCAGTACTTC

v_gene: TRBV2
abundance: .
j_gene: TRBJ2-5
len: 15
d_gene: TRBD2
CDR3aa: CASRGLAGGQETQYF
CDR3nt: TGTGCCAGCAGGGGACTAGCGGGGGGACAAGAGACCCAGTACTTC

v_gene: TRBV18
abundance: .
j_gene: TRBJ2-7
len: 17
d_gene: TRBD1
CDR3aa: CASSHTGGDLALYEQYF
CDR3nt: TGTGCCAGCTCTCACACAGGGGGAGACCTCGCCCTCTACGAGCAGTACTTC

v_gene: TRBV5-6
abundance: .
j_gene: TRBJ1-1
len: 14
d_gene: .
CDR3aa: CASSYWTLNTEAFF
CDR3nt: TGTGCCAGCAGCTACTGGACATTGAACACTGAAGCTTTCTTT

v_gene: TRBV15
abundance: .
j_gene: TRBJ1-1
len: 14
d_gene: .
CDR3aa: CATSRAMNHTEAFF
CDR3nt: TGTGCCACCAGCAGAGCTATGAACCACACTGAAGCTTTCTTT

v_gene: TRBV19
abundance: once
j_gene: TRBJ2-7
len: 15
d_gene: TRBD1
CDR3aa: CASSPDRDGAYEQYF
CDR3nt: TGTGCCAGTAGTCCGGACAGGGATGGGGCCTACGAGCAGTACTTC

v_gene: TRBV7-2
abundance: .
j_gene: TRBJ2-7
len: 15
d_gene: TRBD1
CDR3aa: CASSLVRTGGHEQYF
CDR3nt: TGTGCCAGCAGCTTAGTGAGGACAGGGGGCCACGAGCAGTACTTC

v_gene: TRBV28
abundance: .
j_gene: TRBJ1-4
len: 15
d_gene: .
CDR3aa: CASSSGGFRGEKLFF
CDR3nt: TGTGCCAGCAGCTCCGGGGGATTCCGTGGTGAAAAACTGTTTTTT

v_gene: TRBV28
abundance: .
j_gene: TRBJ2-7
len: 15
d_gene: TRBD1
CDR3aa: CASRRRDRGLYEQYF
CDR3nt: TGTGCCAGCAGGCGTCGGGACAGGGGGCTATACGAGCAGTACTTC

v_gene: TRBV4-3
abundance: .
j_gene: TRBJ2-4
len: 17
d_gene: .
CDR3aa: CASSQVLRSLAKNIQYF
CDR3nt: TGCGCCAGCAGCCAAGTACTCAGGAGCCTAGCCAAAAACATTCAGTACTTC

v_gene: TRBV7-3
abundance: .
j_gene: TRBJ2-2
len: 16
d_gene: TRBD2
CDR3aa: CASSPSGGPITGELFF
CDR3nt: TGTGCCAGCAGCCCTAGCGGGGGGCCCATCACCGGGGAGCTGTTTTTT

v_gene: TRBV20-1
abundance: .
j_gene: TRBJ2-6
len: 19
d_gene: TRBD2
CDR3aa: CSAPPRTSGGYTGANVLTF
CDR3nt: TGCAGTGCCCCGCCCAGGACTAGCGGGGGGTACACTGGGGCCAACGTCCTGACTTTC

v_gene: TRBV25-1
abundance: .
j_gene: TRBJ2-2
len: 15
d_gene: .
CDR3aa: CASSGAGKGTGELFF
CDR3nt: TGTGCCAGCAGTGGGGCAGGGAAAGGAACCGGGGAGCTGTTTTTT

v_gene: TRBV28
abundance: .
j_gene: TRBJ1-2
len: 15
d_gene: TRBD1
CDR3aa: CASFVTGGANYGYTF
CDR3nt: TGTGCCAGCTTTGTTACAGGGGGCGCTAACTATGGCTACACCTTC

v_gene: TRBV28
abundance: .
j_gene: TRBJ1-5
len: 13
d_gene: .
CDR3aa: CATEGASNQPQHF
CDR3nt: TGTGCCACGGAGGGAGCGAGCAATCAGCCCCAGCATTTT

v_gene: TRBV7-9
abundance: .
j_gene: TRBJ1-1
len: 15
d_gene: .
CDR3aa: CASSLANRANTEAFF
CDR3nt: TGTGCCAGCAGCTTAGCGAACAGAGCGAACACTGAAGCTTTCTTT

v_gene: TRBV6-5
abundance: .
j_gene: TRBJ2-7
len: 13
d_gene: .
CDR3aa: CASSYSGPYEQYF
CDR3nt: TGTGCCAGCAGTTATTCTGGTCCCTACGAGCAGTACTTC

v_gene: TRBV28
abundance: .
j_gene: TRBJ2-7
len: 14
d_gene: TRBD2
CDR3aa: CASTLWEGAYEQYF
CDR3nt: TGTGCCAGCACCCTTTGGGAGGGAGCCTACGAGCAGTACTTC

v_gene: TRBV2
abundance: .
j_gene: TRBJ2-7
len: 13
d_gene: .
CDR3aa: CASSGDTAYEQYF
CDR3nt: TGTGCCAGCAGTGGAGACACCGCCTACGAGCAGTACTTC

v_gene: TRBV7-9
abundance: .
j_gene: TRBJ2-1
len: 16
d_gene: .
CDR3aa: CASSSPTGRSYNEQFF
CDR3nt: TGTGCCAGCAGCTCCCCTACAGGGAGAAGTTACAATGAGCAGTTCTTC

v_gene: TRBV28
abundance: .
j_gene: TRBJ1-6
len: 17
d_gene: TRBD1
CDR3aa: CASSFILPGQLNSPLHF
CDR3nt: TGTGCCAGCAGCTTTATTCTCCCGGGACAGCTTAATTCACCCCTCCACTTT

v_gene: TRBV28
abundance: .
j_gene: TRBJ2-5
len: 16
d_gene: .
CDR3aa: CASSTRQSVLLETQYF
CDR3nt: TGTGCCAGCAGTACCCGACAGTCTGTTCTGCTGGAGACCCAGTACTTC

v_gene: TRBV29-1
abundance: .
j_gene: TRBJ1-2
len: 13
d_gene: .
CDR3aa: CSVYSGIIYGYTF
CDR3nt: TGCAGCGTTTACTCAGGGATTATCTATGGCTACACCTTC

v_gene: TRBV7-3
abundance: .
j_gene: TRBJ1-2
len: 14
d_gene: .
CDR3aa: CASSLGDSDYGYTF
CDR3nt: TGTGCCAGCAGCTTAGGCGACAGTGACTATGGCTACACCTTC

v_gene: TRBV20-1
abundance: .
j_gene: TRBJ2-5
len: 15
d_gene: TRBD2
CDR3aa: CSAPGLAGFEAAQYF
CDR3nt: TGCAGTGCCCCGGGACTAGCGGGCTTCGAGGCGGCCCAGTACTTC

v_gene: TRBV20-1
abundance: once
j_gene: TRBJ2-1
len: 14
d_gene: .
CDR3aa: CSARKDRTIRWQFF
CDR3nt: TGCAGTGCTAGAAAGGATCGGACCATTCGTTGGCAGTTCTTC

v_gene: TRBV27
abundance: few
j_gene: TRBJ2-7
len: 13
d_gene: .
CDR3aa: CASRQGSYYEQYF
CDR3nt: TGTGCCAGCAGGCAGGGATCCTACTACGAGCAGTACTTC

v_gene: TRBV28
abundance: .
j_gene: TRBJ2-7
len: 17
d_gene: .
CDR3aa: CASSSSPLSQLRDEQYF
CDR3nt: TGTGCCAGCAGTTCTTCCCCTCTCAGTCAGCTGAGGGACGAGCAGTACTTC

v_gene: TRBV6-5
abundance: .
j_gene: TRBJ2-7
len: 12
d_gene: .
CDR3aa: CASSYSAYEQYF
CDR3nt: TGTGCCAGCAGTTACTCAGCCTACGAGCAGTACTTC

v_gene: TRBV4-3
abundance: .
j_gene: TRBJ2-3
len: 16
d_gene: TRBD2
CDR3aa: CASSQDGAGEGDTQYF
CDR3nt: TGCGCCAGCAGCCAAGATGGGGCGGGGGAAGGAGATACGCAGTATTTT

v_gene: TRBV12-3/TRBV12-4
abundance: .
j_gene: TRBJ2-7
len: 13
d_gene: .
CDR3aa: CASSLAGGYEQYF
CDR3nt: TGTGCCAGCAGTTTAGCTGGCGGCTACGAGCAGTACTTC

v_gene: TRBV11-2
abundance: .
j_gene: TRBJ2-4
len: 18
d_gene: .
CDR3aa: CASSLDLGGGPPKNIQYF
CDR3nt: TGTGCCAGCAGCTTAGATCTCGGTGGGGGGCCTCCCAAAAACATTCAGTACTTC

v_gene: TRBV20-1
abundance: .
j_gene: TRBJ2-3
len: 15
d_gene: TRBD1
CDR3aa: CSASGTAWSTDTQYF
CDR3nt: TGCAGTGCTAGCGGGACAGCCTGGAGCACAGATACGCAGTATTTT

v_gene: TRBV3-1
abundance: .
j_gene: TRBJ1-1
len: 17
d_gene: TRBD1
CDR3aa: CASSRADRAPTNAEAFF
CDR3nt: TGTGCCAGCAGCCGGGCAGACAGGGCCCCTACAAACGCTGAAGCTTTCTTT

v_gene: TRBV18
abundance: once
j_gene: TRBJ2-7
len: 15
d_gene: .
CDR3aa: CASSPGGPDGYEQYF
CDR3nt: TGTGCCAGCTCACCAGGGGGGCCTGACGGCTACGAGCAGTACTTC

v_gene: TRBV6-2/TRBV6-3
abundance: .
j_gene: TRBJ1-1
len: 13
d_gene: .
CDR3aa: CASSYSWVTEAFF
CDR3nt: TGTGCCAGCAGTTACTCATGGGTGACTGAAGCTTTCTTT

v_gene: TRBV7-9
abundance: .
j_gene: TRBJ2-1
len: 16
d_gene: TRBD2
CDR3aa: CASSFFSLAGGHEQFF
CDR3nt: TGTGCCAGCAGCTTTTTCTCTTTAGCGGGGGGGCACGAGCAGTTCTTC

v_gene: TRBV28
abundance: .
j_gene: TRBJ2-2
len: 19
d_gene: TRBD2
CDR3aa: CASSLSDRLAGQGPGELFF
CDR3nt: TGTGCCAGCAGTCTGTCTGATCGGCTAGCGGGTCAGGGGCCCGGGGAGCTGTTTTTT

v_gene: TRBV2
abundance: .
j_gene: TRBJ2-7
len: 13
d_gene: .
CDR3aa: CASIPQGTYEQYF
CDR3nt: TGTGCCAGCATTCCACAGGGAACGTACGAGCAGTACTTC

v_gene: TRBV28
abundance: .
j_gene: TRBJ2-7
len: 18
d_gene: TRBD1
CDR3aa: CASSLGLVGQGPTYEQYF
CDR3nt: TGTGCCAGCAGTTTAGGTTTGGTCGGACAGGGACCTACCTACGAGCAGTACTTC

v_gene: TRBV7-9
abundance: .
j_gene: TRBJ2-3
len: 12
d_gene: .
CDR3aa: CASSRRIDTQYF
CDR3nt: TGTGCCAGCAGCCGCCGCATAGATACGCAGTATTTT

v_gene: TRBV19
abundance: .
j_gene: TRBJ2-1
len: 17
d_gene: TRBD2
CDR3aa: CASSIASAGTFYNEQFF
CDR3nt: TGTGCCAGTAGTATTGCGTCAGCGGGGACGTTCTACAATGAGCAGTTCTTC